The 10 T cell receptor beta chains reported below all come from one sample, sequenced in a study of T-cell reconstitution after alpha-beta-depleted transplantation in children. Unique molecular identifiers tagged the TCRbeta library. TCRdb re-derived calls from the PCR reads in MiXCR, one entry per CDR3 protein. Here the sample spans more than 150,000 distinct CDR3 sequences, over 5.5% being singletons. This specimen was PBMCs from the stem cell graft donor, taken from the stem cell graft. These receptors were obtained from a human donor who donated a stem cell graft to a child with Wiskott-Aldrich syndrome.

A few counts support this clonotype. The chain is built from TRBV2 and TRBJ2-1; TRBD2 aligns across 12 bases. The CDR3 is made up of 15 amino acids. Germline trimming cut 9 bases from V and 7 bases from J; bases unmatched to any gene: 10. Germline V CDR1 and CDR2: SNHLY, FYNNEI. The CDR3 coding sequence is TGTGCCAGTTTTCTAGCGGGGGGGCCGATAAATGAGCAGTTCTTC. Translated, it gives CASFLAGGPINEQFF.

This clonotype came up many times. V and J are TRBV5-1 and TRBJ2-7; 9 positions agree with TRBD2. The CDR3 extends over 15 amino acids. The germline gives CDR1 SGHRS, CDR2 YFSETQ. The V gene end was trimmed by 2 bases and the J gene end by 3 bases; junction bases not matched to a gene: 6. CDR3: CASSFGPSGVYEQYF. CDR3 nucleotide sequence: TGCGCCAGCAGCTTTGGACCTAGCGGGGTCTACGAGCAGTACTTC.

This clonotype was seen only a few times. This chain uses TRBV27 with TRBJ2-2, with D maybe TRBD1 (6 bases). The CDR3 covers 21 residues. Germline CDR1 is MNHEY and CDR2 is SMNVEV (reference sequence). Trimming stripped 4 bases from V and 6 bases from J, with 33 bases between. DNA for the CDR3: TGTGCCAGCAGTTCGATTAAACCGGCACCCCTGCGCCACCAGGGGTCCGGGGAGCTGTTTTTT. Translated, it gives CASSSIKPAPLRHQGSGELFF.

This clonotype was detected ten times or more. This chain connects TRBV12-3 or TRBV12-4 to TRBJ2-7; D may be TRBD1 or TRBD2 (5 bases each). V shed 6 bases and J shed 3 bases, with 15 bases lying between them. The CDR3 has 14 amino acids. As DNA, the CDR3 is TGTGCCAGCAGGGCGAGAGGGGTAGGCTACGAGCAGTACTTC. It codes for CASRARGVGYEQYF.

The table lists this clonotype with many counts. The CDR3 protein is CASSVNSGGEQYF. The DNA of the CDR3 is TGTGCCAGCAGCGTAAACTCAGGGGGCGAGCAGTACTTC. The chain carries TRBV7-2 and TRBJ2-7; 7 nucleotides match TRBD1. Germline-derived CDR1 and CDR2 are SGHTA and FQGNSA. After removal of 5 bases from V and 6 bases from J, the junction contained 7 bases not matched to a gene. The CDR3 length is 13 residues.

At least ten counts were recorded for this clonotype. V and J are TRBV7-9 and TRBJ2-3; D may be TRBD2 (6 bases). Germline loops: CDR1 SEHNR, CDR2 FQNEAQ (reference sequence). The germline V and J ends were trimmed by 1 base and 2 bases, with 10 bases remaining between them. The CDR3 has 15 amino acids. The DNA of the CDR3 is TGTGCCAGCAGCTTAGTTAGCGGCCTCACAGATACGCAGTATTTT. This sequence encodes CASSLVSGLTDTQYF. Together with reference TRBV7-9 and TRBJ2-3, the CDR3 gives the full variable domain: DTGVSQNPRHKITKRGQNVTFRCDPISEHNRLYWYRQTLGQGPEFLTYFQNEAQLEKSRLLSDRFSAERPKGSFSTLEIQRTEQGDSAMYLCASSLVSGLTDTQYFGPGTRLTVL.

This clonotype was observed many times. This chain uses TRBV7-2 with TRBJ2-1; the match to TRBD2 covers 14 bases. From germline, CDR1 is SGHTA and CDR2 FQGNSA. With V trimmed by 8 bases and J by 6 bases, 0 bases remained unmatched. The CDR3 has 13 amino acids. CDR3 nucleotides: TGTGCCAGCGGACTAGCGGGGGGCAATGAGCAGTTCTTC. Translated, it gives CASGLAGGNEQFF.

This clonotype appeared a few times. The chain couples TRBV6-5 to TRBJ2-7; 8 bases map to TRBD1. V was pared by 2 bases and J by 8 bases, with 17 bases of the junction left unmatched. Germline V CDR1 and CDR2: MNHEY, SVGAGI. The CDR3 totals 17 residues. The CDR3 spells CASSYLHAGTGGLQQYF. DNA for the CDR3: TGTGCCAGCAGTTACCTTCATGCCGGGACAGGAGGCTTGCAGCAGTACTTC.

This clonotype was counted many times. The chain uses TRBV5-5 and TRBJ2-7, with D possibly being TRBD1 (6 bases). The CDR3 consists of 14 residues. CDR1 SGHKS and CDR2 YYEKEE come from the germline V gene (reference sequence). With 0 bases removed from V and 2 bases from J, the gap between germline ends came to 9 bases. The CDR3 nucleotides read TGTGCCAGCAGCTTGGTACAGGGCCCCTACGAGCAGTACTTC. Protein sequence: CASSLVQGPYEQYF.

This clonotype was detected ten times or more. The CDR3 nucleotides are TGCAGCGTTCAGTCGACACCGAGAGACGAGCAGTACTTC. This encodes CSVQSTPRDEQYF. This chain links TRBV29-1 with TRBJ2-7; no reliable D call. Germline CDR1 SQVTM, CDR2 ANQGSEA. The V gene lost 5 bases and the J gene lost 5 bases, with 16 bases spanning the gap. The CDR3 is 13 amino acids.